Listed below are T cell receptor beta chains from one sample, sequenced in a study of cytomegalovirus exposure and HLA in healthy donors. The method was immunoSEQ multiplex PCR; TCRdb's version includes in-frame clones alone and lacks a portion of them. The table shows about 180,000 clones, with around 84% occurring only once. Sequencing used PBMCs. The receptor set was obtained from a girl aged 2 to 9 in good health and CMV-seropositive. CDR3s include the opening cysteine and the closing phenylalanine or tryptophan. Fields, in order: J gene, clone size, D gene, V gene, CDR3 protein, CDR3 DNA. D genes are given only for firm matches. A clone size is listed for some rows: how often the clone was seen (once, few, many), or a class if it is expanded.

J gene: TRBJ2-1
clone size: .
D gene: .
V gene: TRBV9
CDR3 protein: CASSVTVSHNEQFF
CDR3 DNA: TGTGCCAGCAGCGTCACGGTGTCCCACAATGAGCAGTTCTTC

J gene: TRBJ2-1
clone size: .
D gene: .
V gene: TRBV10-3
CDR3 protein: CATLMSRSSYNEQFF
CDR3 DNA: TGTGCCACCCTTATGAGCCGGAGCTCCTACAATGAGCAGTTCTTC

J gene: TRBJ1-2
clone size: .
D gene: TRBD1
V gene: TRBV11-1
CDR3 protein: CASSSPGQGLSSYGYTF
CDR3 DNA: TGTGCCAGCAGCTCGCCAGGACAGGGGTTATCCTCCTATGGCTACACCTTC

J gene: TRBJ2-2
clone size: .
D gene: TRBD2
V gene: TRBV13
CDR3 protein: CASSSLLAGDYTGELFF
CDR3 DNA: TGTGCCAGCAGCTCGCTCCTAGCGGGGGACTACACCGGGGAGCTGTTTTTT

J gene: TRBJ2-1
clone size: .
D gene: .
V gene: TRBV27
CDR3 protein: CASSLSSVGEGAFF
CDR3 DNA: .

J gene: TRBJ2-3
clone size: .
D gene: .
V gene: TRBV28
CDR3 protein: CASRSGSRADTQYF
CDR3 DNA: TGTGCCTCGCGGTCCGGGAGCAGGGCAGATACGCAGTATTTT

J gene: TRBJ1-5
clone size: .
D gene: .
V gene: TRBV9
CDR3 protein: CASSVGPGGQPQHF
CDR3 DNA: TGTGCCAGCAGCGTAGGCCCCGGGGGTCAGCCCCAGCATTTT

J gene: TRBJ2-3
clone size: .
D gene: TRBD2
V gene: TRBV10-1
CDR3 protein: CASSEEIYSGEESKTDTQYF
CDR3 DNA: TGCGCCAGCAGTGAGGAGATATATAGCGGGGAAGAGAGCAAGACAGATACGCAGTATTTT

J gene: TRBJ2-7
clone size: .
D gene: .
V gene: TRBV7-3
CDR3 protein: CASSYRRDYEQYF
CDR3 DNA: TGTGCCAGCAGCTATCGACGGGACTACGAGCAGTACTTC

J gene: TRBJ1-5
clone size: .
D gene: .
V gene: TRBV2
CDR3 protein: CASSELGVEQPQHF
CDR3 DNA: TGTGCCAGCAGTGAACTAGGGGTGGAGCAGCCCCAGCATTTT

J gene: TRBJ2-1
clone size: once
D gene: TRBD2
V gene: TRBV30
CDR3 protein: CAWSAGGRIPYNEQFF
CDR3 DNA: TGTGCCTGGAGTGCCGGCGGGAGGATCCCCTACAATGAGCAGTTCTTC

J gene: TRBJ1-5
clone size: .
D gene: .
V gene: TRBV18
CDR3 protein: CASSPSEYSGNQPQHF
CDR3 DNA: TGTGCCAGCTCACCGTCGGAGTATAGTGGCAATCAGCCCCAGCATTTT

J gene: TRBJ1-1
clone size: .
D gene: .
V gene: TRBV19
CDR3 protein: CASSMRRANTEAFF
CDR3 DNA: TGTGCCAGTAGTATGAGGAGGGCGAACACTGAAGCTTTCTTT

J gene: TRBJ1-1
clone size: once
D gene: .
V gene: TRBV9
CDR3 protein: CASSEQGSDGNTEAFF
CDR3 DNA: TGTGCCAGCAGCGAACAGGGTTCAGACGGAAACACTGAAGCTTTCTTT

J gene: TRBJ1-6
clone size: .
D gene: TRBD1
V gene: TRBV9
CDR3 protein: CASTPGGTGGLLHF
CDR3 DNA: TGTGCCAGCACCCCCGGGGGGACAGGGGGCTTACTCCACTTT

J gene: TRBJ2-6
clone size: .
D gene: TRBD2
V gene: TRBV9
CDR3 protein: CASSLRLADSGANVLTF
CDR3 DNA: TGTGCCAGCAGCTTACGACTAGCGGACTCTGGGGCCAACGTCCTGACTTTC

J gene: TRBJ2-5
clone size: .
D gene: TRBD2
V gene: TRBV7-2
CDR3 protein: CASSLLPSGTQETQYF
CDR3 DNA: TGTGCCAGCAGCTTACTTCCTAGCGGGACCCAAGAGACCCAGTACTTC

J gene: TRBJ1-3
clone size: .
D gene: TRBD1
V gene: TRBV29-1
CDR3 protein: CSVGQGTGNTIYF
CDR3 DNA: TGCAGCGTTGGACAGGGAACTGGAAACACCATATATTTT

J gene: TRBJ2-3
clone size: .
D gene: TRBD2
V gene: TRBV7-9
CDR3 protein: CASSHRVVRASGRDTQYF
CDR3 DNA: TGTGCCAGCAGCCACCGTGTTGTTAGGGCTAGCGGGAGAGATACGCAGTATTTT

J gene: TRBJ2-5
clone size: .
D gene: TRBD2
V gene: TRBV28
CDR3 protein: CASSSLGLAQETQYF
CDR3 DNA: TGTGCCAGCAGTTCCCTCGGACTAGCCCAAGAGACCCAGTACTTC